This TCR beta chain derives from a study of T cells after yellow fever vaccination. Overall study context: Each low-cell-number fraction was prepared by means of SMART-Seq v4 Ultra Low Input.

Whole-study findings and limits: Booster sampling recovered most clones from primary vaccination (under 97% CD4, 80% to 90% CD8).

With 0 bases clipped from V and 5 bases from J, the junction kept 12 bases outside the gene matches. The germline CDR1 and CDR2 sequences are MNHEY and SVGAGI. The CDR3 length is 19 residues. This clonotype appeared a few times. What it binds is not known. One entry per CDR3 protein results from TCRdb running MiXCR on the 5' RACE reads. The repertoire has 350,000 to 450,000 distinct CDR3 sequences, about 6% of them found once; the top ten carry 15%. The rearrangement uses TRBV6-5 and TRBJ2-2, with 10 bases identical to TRBD2. The sequenced sample was PBMCs, obtained 5 days after the yellow fever booster vaccination. The clonotype was recovered from a man aged 25-45 years who received the YFV17D yellow fever vaccine. CDR3 DNA: TGTGCCAGCAGTTACTCGTGGCTAGCGGGAGCCCCGGGGACCGGGGAGCTGTTTTTT. This encodes CASSYSWLAGAPGTGELFF.